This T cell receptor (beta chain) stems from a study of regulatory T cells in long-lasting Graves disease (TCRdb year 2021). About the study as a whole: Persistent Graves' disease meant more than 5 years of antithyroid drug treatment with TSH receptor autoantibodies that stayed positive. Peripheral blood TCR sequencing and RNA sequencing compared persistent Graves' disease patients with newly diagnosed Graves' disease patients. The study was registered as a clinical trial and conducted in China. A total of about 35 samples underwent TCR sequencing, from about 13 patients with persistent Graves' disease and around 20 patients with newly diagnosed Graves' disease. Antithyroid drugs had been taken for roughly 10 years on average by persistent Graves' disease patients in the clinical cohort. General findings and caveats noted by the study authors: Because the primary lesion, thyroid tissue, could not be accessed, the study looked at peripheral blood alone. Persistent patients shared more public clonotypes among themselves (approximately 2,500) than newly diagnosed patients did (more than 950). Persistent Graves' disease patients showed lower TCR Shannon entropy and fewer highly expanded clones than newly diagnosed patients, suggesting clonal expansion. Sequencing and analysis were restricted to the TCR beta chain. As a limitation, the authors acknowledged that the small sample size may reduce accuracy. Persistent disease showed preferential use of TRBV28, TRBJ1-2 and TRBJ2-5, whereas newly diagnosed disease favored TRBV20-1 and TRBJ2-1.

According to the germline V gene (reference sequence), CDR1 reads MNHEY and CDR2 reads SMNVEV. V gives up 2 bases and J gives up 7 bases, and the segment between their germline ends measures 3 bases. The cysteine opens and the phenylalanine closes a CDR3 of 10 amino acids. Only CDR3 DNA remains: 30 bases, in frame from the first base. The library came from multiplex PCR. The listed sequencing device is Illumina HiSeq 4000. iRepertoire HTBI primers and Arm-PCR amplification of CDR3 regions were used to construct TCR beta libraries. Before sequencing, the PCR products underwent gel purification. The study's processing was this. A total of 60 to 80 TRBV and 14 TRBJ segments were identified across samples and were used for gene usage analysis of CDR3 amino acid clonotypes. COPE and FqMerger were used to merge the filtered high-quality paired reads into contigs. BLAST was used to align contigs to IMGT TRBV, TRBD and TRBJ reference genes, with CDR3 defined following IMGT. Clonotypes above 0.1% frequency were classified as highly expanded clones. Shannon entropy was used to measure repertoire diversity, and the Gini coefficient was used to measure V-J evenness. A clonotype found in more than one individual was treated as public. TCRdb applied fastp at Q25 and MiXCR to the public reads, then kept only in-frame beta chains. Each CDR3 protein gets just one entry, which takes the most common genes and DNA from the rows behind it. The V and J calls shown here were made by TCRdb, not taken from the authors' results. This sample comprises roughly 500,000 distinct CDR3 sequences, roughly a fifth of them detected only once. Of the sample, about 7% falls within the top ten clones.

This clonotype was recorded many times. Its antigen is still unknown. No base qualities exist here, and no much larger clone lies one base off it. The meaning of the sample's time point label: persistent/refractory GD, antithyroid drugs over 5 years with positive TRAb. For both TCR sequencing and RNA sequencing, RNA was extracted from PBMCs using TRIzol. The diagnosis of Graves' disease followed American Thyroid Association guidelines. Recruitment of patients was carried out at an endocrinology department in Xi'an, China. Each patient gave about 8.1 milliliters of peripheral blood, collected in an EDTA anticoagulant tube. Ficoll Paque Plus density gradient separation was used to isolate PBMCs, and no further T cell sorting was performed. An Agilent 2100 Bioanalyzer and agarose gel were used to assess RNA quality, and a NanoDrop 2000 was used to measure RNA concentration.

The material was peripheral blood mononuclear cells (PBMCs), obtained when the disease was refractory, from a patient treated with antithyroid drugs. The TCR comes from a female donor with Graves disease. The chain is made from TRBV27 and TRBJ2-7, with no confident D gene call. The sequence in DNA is TGTGCCAGCAGTTTAGCGGAGCAGTACTTC. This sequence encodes CASSLAEQYF.